The 28 T cell receptor beta chains listed next were all sequenced from one sample in a study of blood T cell repertoires in COVID-19. Using immunoSEQ multiplex PCR, the repertoire was profiled, and TCRdb retains in-frame clones only, with some absent. The data hold a few hundred thousand clones, with roughly 90% observed a single time. Sequenced sample: peripheral blood. The source is a man aged 18 to 30 with COVID-19, enrolled during active disease.

This chain connects TRBV11-2 to TRBJ1-4; no clear D. The CDR3 is made up of 17 amino acids. Germline-derived CDR1 and CDR2 are SGHAT and FQNNGV. V was shortened by 0 bases and J by 0 bases, with 11 bases between the two germline ends. The CDR3 here is CASSLDWQAATNEKLFF. CDR3 nucleotides: TGTGCCAGCAGCTTAGATTGGCAGGCCGCAACTAATGAAAAACTGTTTTTT.

The chain has TRBV7-9 and TRBJ1-4, with no clear D. CDR1 is SEHNR, CDR2 FQNEAQ, per germline (reference sequence). CDR3 length equals 14 residues. Trimming stripped 3 bases from V and 8 bases from J, with 13 bases between. Here the CDR3 DNA reads TGTGCCAGCAGCTTTGACATCGCCACCGAAAAACTGTTTTTT. It is translated as CASSFDIATEKLFF. Full variable domain (outside the CDR3, taken from reference TRBV7-9 and TRBJ1-4): DTGVSQNPRHKITKRGQNVTFRCDPISEHNRLYWYRQTLGQGPEFLTYFQNEAQLEKSRLLSDRFSAERPKGSFSTLEIQRTEQGDSAMYLCASSFDIATEKLFFGSGTQLSVL.

The rearrangement joins TRBV10-2 to TRBJ2-1; 7 bases agree with TRBD1. The germline gives CDR1 WSHSY, CDR2 SAAADI. CDR3 size: 15 residues. Losses at the gene ends were 9 bases for V and 0 bases for J; bases not matched to a gene: 8. CDR3 residues: CASGEGGRSYNEQFF. The CDR3 nucleotides are TGCGCCAGTGGCGAAGGGGGCCGCTCCTACAATGAGCAGTTCTTC.

The chain couples TRBV2 to TRBJ2-7, with D possibly being TRBD1 (6 bases). CDR3 size: 13 residues. Germline V gene sequence: CDR1 SNHLY, CDR2 FYNNEI. Trimming stripped 4 bases from V and 2 bases from J, with 9 bases between. The CDR3 DNA follows: TGTGCCAGCAGTGTTGGACAGACCTACGAGCAGTACTTC. Translating it yields CASSVGQTYEQYF.

CDR3 sequence: CASSHTRYEQFF. CDR3 in DNA: TGTGCCAGCAGCCATACGAGGTATGAGCAGTTCTTC. The chain recombines TRBV6-5 with TRBJ2-1; D unclear. The V end lost 6 bases, the J end lost 8 bases, and 11 bases lay between the germline ends. Germline CDR1 MNHEY, CDR2 SVGAGI. The CDR3 length is 12 residues.

This clone came up a few times. The chain uses TRBV4-1 and TRBJ1-5; 11 nucleotides line up with TRBD1. Trimming at V came to 3 bases and at J to 4 bases, leaving 5 bases not matched to a gene. CDR1 is MGHRA and CDR2 is YSYEKL in the germline V gene. The CDR3 is made up of 16 amino acids. The CDR3 nucleotides read TGCGCCAGCAGCCAGACGGACAGGGGGCGTAATCAGCCCCAGCATTTT. Residues: CASSQTDRGRNQPQHF.

J is TRBJ1-5 and V is TRBV9; TRBD1 might be the D (6 bases). This CDR3 has 15 residues. CDR1 is SGDLS and CDR2 is YYNGEE in the germline V gene. V was trimmed by 3 bases and J by 11 bases, leaving 21 bases between them. CDR3 loop: CASSDRTGSDGTQHF. DNA of the CDR3: TGTGCCAGCAGCGACCGTACAGGGTCGGACGGGACCCAGCATTTT.

The gene calls are TRBV19 and TRBJ2-1, with 8 bases fitting TRBD2. This CDR3 is built from 15 residues. V was pared by 4 bases and J by 8 bases, with 10 bases of the junction left unmatched. The germline V gene encodes CDR1 LNHDA and CDR2 SQIVND (reference sequence). The CDR3 bases are TGTGCCAGTAGTACCGGGGGGGGATTCATCGATGAGCAGTTCTTC. This gives the protein CASSTGGGFIDEQFF.

CDR3 loop: CASTGGAFSYNEQFF. The CDR3 DNA follows: TGTGCCAGCACGGGAGGAGCCTTCTCCTACAATGAGCAGTTCTTC. The chain links TRBV7-9 to TRBJ2-1, with TRBD2 matching 7 bases. V was clipped by 7 bases and J by 0 bases; unmatched bases: 6. CDR1 and CDR2 from the germline V gene are SEHNR and FQNEAQ (reference sequence). This CDR3 contains 15 residues.

This sequence joins TRBV6-5 and TRBJ1-5; 9 bases are shared with TRBD1. Germline trimming cut 5 bases from V and 3 bases from J; bases unmatched to any gene: 2. Germline CDR1 reads MNHEY; CDR2 reads SVGAGI. The CDR3 has 14 residues. DNA for the CDR3: TGTGCCAGCAGTCGACAGGGGGTCAATCAGCCCCAGCATTTT. Its translation is CASSRQGVNQPQHF.

The V call is TRBV10-3, the J call TRBJ1-1; 8 bases align to TRBD1. The germline V gene encodes CDR1 ENHRY and CDR2 SYGVKD. V gave up 8 bases and J gave up 10 bases; unmatched junction bases: 12. The CDR3 loop spans 13 amino acids. CDR3 DNA sequence: TGTGCCATCGGGGGGACAGGAATATGGGGAGCTTTCTTT. Protein sequence: CAIGGTGIWGAFF.

This chain links TRBV7-9 with TRBJ1-1; D unclear. The CDR3 runs to 16 residues. Germline CDR1 SEHNR, CDR2 FQNEAQ (reference sequence). V was shortened by 5 bases and J by 3 bases, with 19 bases between the two germline ends. CDR3 loop: CASSPVTPRRDTEAFF. DNA for the CDR3: TGTGCCAGCAGCCCAGTGACCCCCAGGCGGGACACTGAAGCTTTCTTT.

V and J are TRBV5-1 and TRBJ2-1; D uncertain. The CDR3 length is 16 residues. CDR1 and CDR2 (germline): SGHRS, YFSETQ. The germline V and J ends were trimmed by 0 bases and 0 bases, with 10 bases remaining between them. CDR3 sequence: CASSLAASRSYNEQFF. The CDR3 DNA follows: TGCGCCAGCAGCTTGGCCGCAAGCCGCTCCTACAATGAGCAGTTCTTC. Drawing the rest from reference TRBV5-1 and TRBJ2-1, the complete variable domain is KAGVTQTPRYLIKTRGQQVTLSCSPISGHRSVSWYQQTPGQGLQFLFEYFSETQRNKGNFPGRFSGRQFSNSRSEMNVSTLELGDSALYLCASSLAASRSYNEQFFGPGTRLTVL.

The genes are TRBV30 and TRBJ1-3, with 7 bases identical to TRBD1. Trimming at V came to 3 bases and at J to 1 base, leaving 9 bases not matched to a gene. CDR1 and CDR2 (germline): GTSNPN, SVGIG (reference sequence). The CDR3 loop spans 16 amino acids. Here the CDR3 DNA reads TGTGCCTGGAGGACCGGGACAGTGAGTTCTGGAAACACCATATATTTT. Its protein is CAWRTGTVSSGNTIYF.

This clone showed up just once. The chain combines TRBV5-1 with TRBJ1-6; 7 bases are shared with TRBD1. V lost 4 bases to trimming and J lost 7 bases; unmatched junction nucleotides: 8. In germline, CDR1 is SGHRS, CDR2 YFSETQ. The CDR3 totals 15 residues. The CDR3 sequence is CASSQRRGKNSPLHF. The CDR3 region has the DNA TGCGCCAGCAGCCAGCGCAGGGGGAAGAATTCACCCCTCCACTTT.

This sequence joins TRBV19 and TRBJ2-1, with 12 bases identical to TRBD1. Per the germline V gene, CDR1 is LNHDA and CDR2 is SQIVND (reference sequence). The CDR3 is 16 amino acids. V trimming: 7 bases; J trimming: 7 bases; junction bases outside the gene matches: 11. The CDR3 here is CASTQLGTGGRNEQFF. DNA for the CDR3: TGTGCCAGTACTCAACTGGGGACAGGGGGCAGGAATGAGCAGTTCTTC.

V usage is TRBV7-3 and J usage is TRBJ1-1; tentative D call: TRBD1 (5 bases). Per germline, CDR1 SGHTA and CDR2 FQGTGA. This CDR3 contains 13 residues. The V end was cut by 5 bases, the J end by 5 bases, with 12 bases between. CDR3 sequence reads: CASSLSGRTEAFF. The CDR3 nucleotides are TGTGCCAGCAGCCTATCAGGGCGGACTGAAGCTTTCTTT.

This rearrangement joins TRBV11-3 to TRBJ2-2; weak D call: TRBD2 (5 bases). This CDR3 is 15 amino acids long. Trimming cost V 2 bases and J 2 bases, with 9 bases left between them. The V gene's germline CDR1 is SGHNT and CDR2 YENEEA. The CDR3 is CASSLSGSNTGELFF. CDR3 bases: TGTGCCAGCAGCTTAAGTGGGAGCAACACCGGGGAGCTGTTTTTT.

This chain uses TRBV6-5 with TRBJ2-2, with 7 bases matching TRBD2. Germline V lookup: CDR1 MNHEY, CDR2 SVGAGI. The J segment lost 5 bases and the V segment lost 11 bases, leaving 8 bases of the junction unmatched. The CDR3 loop spans 13 amino acids. The CDR3 DNA reads TGTGCCGAGGGGAGGGTTGGGACCGGGGAGCTGTTTTTT. Its protein is CAEGRVGTGELFF.

The genes are TRBV6-5 and TRBJ1-1; 7 nucleotides match TRBD1. Germline V CDR1 and CDR2: MNHEY, SVGAGI. Trimming removed 5 bases from V and 9 bases from J; junction bases left unmatched: 6. This CDR3 comprises 12 residues. The CDR3 DNA is TGTGCCAGCAGTCAAACGACAGGGAAAGCTTTCTTT. Protein sequence: CASSQTTGKAFF.

The chain carries TRBV24-1 and TRBJ2-3; tentatively, D is TRBD2 (6 bases). The CDR3 sequence is 16 residues long. CDR1 is KGHDR, CDR2 SFDVKD, per germline. Trimming left V 3 bases short and J 4 bases short, with 16 bases between. The CDR3 coding sequence is TGTGCCACCAGTGATCACTGGGAGGCAGGTGCAGATACGCAGTATTTT. Protein sequence: CATSDHWEAGADTQYF.

This clone was observed once. The J gene is TRBJ2-2, the V gene TRBV5-1; 8 bases match TRBD1. The CDR3 has 14 amino acids. Germline CDR1 SGHRS, CDR2 YFSETQ. The J segment lost 7 bases and the V segment lost 0 bases, leaving 2 bases of the junction unmatched. The CDR3, as DNA: TGCGCCAGCAGCTTGGGACAGGGGATCGGGGAGCTGTTTTTT. Encoded protein: CASSLGQGIGELFF.

The rearrangement uses TRBV6-1 and TRBJ1-5; tentative D call: TRBD1 (5 bases). The germline gives CDR1 MNHNS, CDR2 SASEGT. The CDR3 has 14 amino acids. The V and J ends lost 2 bases and 3 bases respectively, with 8 bases between them. The chain's CDR3 is CASSELGANQPQHF. The CDR3 DNA follows: TGTGCCAGCAGTGAACTAGGGGCCAATCAGCCCCAGCATTTT.

For this clone: This sample also contains other DNA sequences that code for the same CDR3. The rearrangement links TRBV5-4 to TRBJ2-5, with unresolved D. Germline V gene sequence: CDR1 SGHNT, CDR2 YYREEE (reference sequence). This CDR3 is 12 amino acids long. Trimming stripped 1 base from V and 2 bases from J, with 3 bases between. The CDR3 protein is CASSLPQETQYF. The CDR3 bases are TGTGCCAGCAGCTTGCCGCAAGAGACCCAGTACTTC.

A note on this clone: The sample holds other DNA sequences that translate to the same CDR3. The rearrangement links TRBV2 to TRBJ1-1; D perhaps matches TRBD1 (6 bases). The V gene's germline CDR1 is SNHLY and CDR2 FYNNEI. The CDR3 totals 13 residues. V lost 3 bases and J lost 4, with 9 bases in between. CDR3 nucleotide sequence: TGTGCCAGCAGTGACAGGGGAGTCACTGAAGCTTTCTTT. Translation gives CASSDRGVTEAFF.

This clone was seen a handful of times. J is TRBJ2-2 and V is TRBV5-6; TRBD2 matches 11 bases. The CDR3 consists of 16 residues. Germline CDR1 is SGHDT and CDR2 is YYEEEE. V trimming: 0 bases; J trimming: 3 bases; junction bases outside the gene matches: 1. The CDR3 is CASSLELAGDTGELFF. In DNA form, the CDR3 reads TGTGCCAGCAGCTTGGAACTAGCGGGAGACACCGGGGAGCTGTTTTTT.

The chain combines TRBV30 with TRBJ1-6; D not resolved. CDR1 and CDR2 (germline): GTSNPN, SVGIG (reference sequence). The CDR3 is made up of 13 amino acids. Between the trimmed V and J ends, which lost 0 bases and 12 bases, there was a span of 12 bases. This chain's CDR3 is CAWSVREEVPLHF. CDR3 nucleotides: TGTGCCTGGAGTGTAAGGGAGGAGGTACCCCTCCACTTT.

V gene TRBV11-3 combines with J gene TRBJ1-1, with D uncertain. This CDR3 has 14 amino acids. Germline V gene sequence: CDR1 SGHNT, CDR2 YENEEA. The V end lost 2 bases, the J end lost 1 base, and 8 bases lay between the germline ends. The chain's CDR3 is CASSLSGPNTEAFF. The DNA of the CDR3 is TGTGCCAGCAGCTTAAGCGGTCCGAACACTGAAGCTTTCTTT.